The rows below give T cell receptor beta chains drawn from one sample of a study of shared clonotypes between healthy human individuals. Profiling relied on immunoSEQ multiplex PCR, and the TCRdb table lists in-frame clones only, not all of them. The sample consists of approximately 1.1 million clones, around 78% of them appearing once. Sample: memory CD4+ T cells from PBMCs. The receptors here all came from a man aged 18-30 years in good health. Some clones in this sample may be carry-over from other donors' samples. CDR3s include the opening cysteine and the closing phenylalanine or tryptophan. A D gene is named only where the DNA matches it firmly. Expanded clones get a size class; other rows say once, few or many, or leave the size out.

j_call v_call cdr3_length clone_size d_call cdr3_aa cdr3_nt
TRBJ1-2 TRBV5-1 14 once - CASSREAGAGGYTF TGCGCCAGCAGCCGGGAGGCAGGAGCGGGGGGCTACACCTTC
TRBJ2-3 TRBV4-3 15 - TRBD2 CASSHQAGVSDTQYF TGCGCCAGCAGCCATCAAGCGGGAGTCTCAGATACGCAGTATTTT
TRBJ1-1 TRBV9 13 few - CASSVSGNTEAFF TGTGCCAGCAGCGTCTCAGGGAACACTGAAGCTTTCTTT
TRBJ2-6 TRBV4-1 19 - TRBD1 CASSYDSWTGGSGANVLTF TGCGCCAGCAGCTACGATTCTTGGACAGGGGGCTCTGGGGCCAACGTCCTGACTTTC
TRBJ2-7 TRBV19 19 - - CASSAGQGRSSGSRYEQYF TGTGCCAGTAGTGCGGGACAGGGTCGATCTAGCGGGTCTCGCTACGAGCAGTACTTC
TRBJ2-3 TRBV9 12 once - CASSVESDTQYF TGTGCCAGCAGCGTAGAAAGCGATACGCAGTATTTT
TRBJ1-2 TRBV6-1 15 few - CASTESAYSYYGYTF TGTGCCAGCACGGAAAGCGCGTATAGCTACTATGGCTACACCTTC
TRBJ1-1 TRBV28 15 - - CASSPGRGPITEAFF TGTGCCAGCAGCCCCGGGCGGGGGCCGATCACTGAAGCTTTCTTT
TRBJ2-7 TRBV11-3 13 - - CASSLGQSYEQYF TGTGCCAGCAGCTTAGGGCAGTCCTACGAGCAGTACTTC
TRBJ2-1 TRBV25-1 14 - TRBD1 CASSEGQGWNEQFF TGTGCCAGCAGTGAGGGACAGGGGTGGAATGAGCAGTTCTTC
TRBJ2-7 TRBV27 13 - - CASRAPSSYEQYF TGTGCCAGCAGGGCCCCCAGCTCCTACGAGCAGTACTTC
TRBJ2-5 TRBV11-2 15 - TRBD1 CASAGVRQGQETQYF TGTGCCAGCGCCGGGGTTCGACAGGGCCAAGAGACCCAGTACTTC
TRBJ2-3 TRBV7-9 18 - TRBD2 CASSLKTASGHSTDTQYF TGTGCCAGCAGCCTAAAAACGGCTAGCGGGCACTCCACAGATACGCAGTATTTT
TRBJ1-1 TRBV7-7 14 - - CASSLFLGNTEAFF TGTGCCAGCAGCTTATTTCTAGGGAACACTGAAGCTTTCTTT
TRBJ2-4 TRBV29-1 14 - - CSVAVGLAKNIQYF TGCAGCGTAGCAGTCGGTTTAGCCAAAAACATTCAGTACTTC
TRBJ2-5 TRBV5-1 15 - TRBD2 CASSWGTSGEETQYF TGCGCCAGCAGCTGGGGGACTAGCGGGGAAGAGACCCAGTACTTC
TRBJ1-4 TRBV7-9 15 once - CASSALAGINEKLFF TGTGCCAGCAGCGCACTTGCAGGAATTAATGAAAAACTGTTTTTT
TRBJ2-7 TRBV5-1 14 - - CASSPPGLTYEQYF TGCGCCAGCAGCCCTCCTGGACTTACCTACGAGCAGTACTTC
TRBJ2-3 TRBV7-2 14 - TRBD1 CASSGRTGLTTQYF TGTGCCAGCAGCGGACGGACAGGGCTGACTACGCAGTATTTT
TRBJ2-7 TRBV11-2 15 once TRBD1 CASSSTDRGAYEQYF TGTGCCAGCAGCTCTACCGACAGGGGTGCCTACGAGCAGTACTTC
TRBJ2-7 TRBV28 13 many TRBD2 CASSPGGVYEQYF TGTGCCAGCAGCCCCGGGGGGGTATACGAGCAGTACTTC
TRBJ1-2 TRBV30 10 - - CAWSEQANTF TGTGCCTGGAGCGAACAGGCCAACACCTTC
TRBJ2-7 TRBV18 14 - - CASSLAQTEYEQYF TGTGCCAGCTCCCTCGCCCAGACTGAGTACGAGCAGTACTTC
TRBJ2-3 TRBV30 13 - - CAWNPRATDTQYF TGTGCCTGGAACCCCCGTGCCACAGATACGCAGTATTTT
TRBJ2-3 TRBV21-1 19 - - CASSNWLAGAPYATDTQYF TGTGCCAGCAGCAATTGGCTAGCGGGAGCCCCCTATGCCACAGATACGCAGTATTTT
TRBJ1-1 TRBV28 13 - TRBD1 CASSLFTGAEAFF TGTGCCAGCAGTTTATTCACAGGGGCTGAAGCTTTCTTT
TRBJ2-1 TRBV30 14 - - CAWSLTTQGNEQFF TGTGCCTGGAGTTTGACAACGCAAGGCAATGAGCAGTTCTTC
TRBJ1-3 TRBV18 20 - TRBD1 CASSPRRSDPTGVTGNTIYF TGTGCCAGCTCACCCCGGAGGAGTGATCCGACAGGGGTTACTGGAAACACCATATATTTT
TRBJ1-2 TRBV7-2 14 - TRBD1 CASSPRQGNYGYTF TGTGCCAGCAGCCCAAGACAGGGGAACTATGGCTACACCTTC
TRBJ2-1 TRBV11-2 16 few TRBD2 CASTPRLAGVYNEQFF TGTGCCAGCACCCCCCGACTAGCGGGAGTGTACAATGAGCAGTTCTTC
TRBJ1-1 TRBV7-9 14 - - CAGSGPVTNTEAFF TGTGCCGGAAGCGGTCCGGTGACGAACACTGAAGCTTTCTTT
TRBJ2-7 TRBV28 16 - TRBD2 CASLPVGLAGAHEQYF TGTGCCAGCCTCCCCGTGGGGCTAGCGGGAGCCCACGAGCAGTACTTC
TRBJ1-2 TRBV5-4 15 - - CASSLSPGGDYGYTF TGTGCCAGCAGCTTGTCTCCCGGGGGCGACTATGGCTACACCTTC
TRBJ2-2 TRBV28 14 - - CASTGGMNTGELFF TGTGCCAGCACGGGCGGGATGAACACCGGGGAGCTGTTTTTT
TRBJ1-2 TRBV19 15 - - CASSITWVGNYGYTF TGTGCCAGTAGTATCACATGGGTAGGAAACTATGGCTACACCTTC
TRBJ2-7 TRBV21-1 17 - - CASIPGTSESSSYEQYF TGTGCCAGCATCCCCGGGACTAGCGAATCCTCCTCCTACGAGCAGTACTTC
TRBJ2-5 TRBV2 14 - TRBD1 CASSGLYRGETQYF TGTGCCAGCAGTGGTTTGTACAGGGGAGAGACCCAGTACTTC
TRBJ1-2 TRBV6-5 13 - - CASSYFLGSGYTF TGTGCCAGCAGTTACTTCCTCGGGAGCGGCTACACCTTC
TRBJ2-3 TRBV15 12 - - CATSRDSDTQYF TGTGCCACCAGCCGAGATTCAGATACGCAGTATTTT
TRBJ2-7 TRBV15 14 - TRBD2 CATSRDGGEDEQYF TGTGCCACCAGCAGAGATGGGGGGGAAGACGAGCAGTACTTC
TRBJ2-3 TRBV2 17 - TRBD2 CASSGPVAGGRQDTQYF TGTGCCAGCAGTGGCCCAGTAGCGGGAGGGCGACAAGATACGCAGTATTTT
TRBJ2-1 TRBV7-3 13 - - CASSLTSDNEQFF TGTGCCAGCAGCCTCACTTCGGACAATGAGCAGTTCTTC
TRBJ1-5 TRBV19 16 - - CASSIPGGAGNQPQHF TGTGCCAGTAGTATCCCGGGGGGGGCCGGCAATCAGCCCCAGCATTTT
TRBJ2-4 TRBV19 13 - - CASSIRTSNIQYF TGTGCCAGTAGTATCCGGACGTCAAACATTCAGTACTTC
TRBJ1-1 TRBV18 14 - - CASSLGQMNTEAFF TGTGCCAGCTCACTAGGACAGATGAACACTGAAGCTTTCTTT
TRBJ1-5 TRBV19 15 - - CASNSKGRDGQPQHF TGTGCCAGTAATAGTAAGGGGCGCGATGGCCAGCCCCAGCATTTT
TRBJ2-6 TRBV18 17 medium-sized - CASSSLGGTSGANVLTF TGTGCCAGCTCTAGCCTAGGAGGGACCTCTGGGGCCAACGTCCTGACTTTC
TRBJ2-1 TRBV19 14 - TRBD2 CASSQGAGVVRQFF TGTGCCAGTAGTCAGGGCGCGGGAGTTGTCAGGCAGTTCTTC
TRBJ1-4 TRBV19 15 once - CASSTYGRNNEKLFF TGTGCCAGTAGTACCTACGGCCGAAATAATGAAAAACTGTTTTTT